The 26 T cell receptor beta chains in this list originate from one sample, sequenced in a study of cytomegalovirus exposure and HLA in healthy donors. The PCR employed 60 Vbeta primers together with 13 Jbeta primers. Profiling relied on immunoSEQ multiplex PCR, and the TCRdb table lists in-frame clones only, not all of them. The repertoire has approximately 150,000 clones, roughly 80% of them found once; the top ten carry around 1.3%. The source material was PBMCs. The receptors shown here come from a man aged 50 or older in good health and CMV-seropositive.

This chain links TRBV6-5 with TRBJ1-3, with D tentatively TRBD1 (5 bases). The CDR3 extends over 16 amino acids. Between the trimmed V and J ends, which lost 0 bases and 0 bases, there was a span of 9 bases. Germline V gene sequence: CDR1 MNHEY, CDR2 SVGAGI. The CDR3 is CASSYSWGYSGNTIYF. CDR3 coding DNA: TGTGCCAGCAGTTACTCGTGGGGCTACTCTGGAAACACCATATATTTT.

The CDR3 is CAWTPAYNEQFF. CDR3 coding DNA: TGTGCCTGGACACCCGCGTACAATGAGCAGTTCTTC. V and J are TRBV30 and TRBJ2-1; no definite D call. The CDR3 has 12 amino acids. The germline V gene encodes CDR1 GTSNPN and CDR2 SVGIG (reference sequence). V was pared by 4 bases and J by 4 bases, with 8 bases between.

This chain links TRBV1 with TRBJ1-5; TRBD1, the table's D call, lacks a check against the DNA. TRBV1 is classified as a pseudogene. The CDR3 covers 20 residues. CDR3 loop: CTSSLNGTVGRSYSNQPQHF. CDR3 sequence (DNA): TGCACCAGCAGTCTAAATGGGACAGTAGGACGCTCTTATAGCAATCAGCCCCAGCATTTT.

V is TRBV5-1 and J is TRBJ1-2; no definite D call. CDR3 length: 14 residues. V was pared by 1 base and J by 0 bases, with 7 bases between. The germline V gene encodes CDR1 SGHRS and CDR2 YFSETQ. The CDR3 here is CASSLYRTNYGYTF. The CDR3 DNA sequence: TGCGCCAGCAGCTTGTACAGAACTAACTATGGCTACACCTTC.

The genes are TRBV11-2 and TRBJ1-2; D is undetermined. Germline V CDR1 and CDR2: SGHAT, FQNNGV. This CDR3 region has 14 residues. The V end was cut by 3 bases, the J end by 6 bases, with 14 bases between. CDR3 sequence (DNA): TGTGCCAGCAGCTTTGTGACTATAGGTGATGGCTACACCTTC. Its translation: CASSFVTIGDGYTF.

V gene TRBV7-2 combines with J gene TRBJ2-7, with a possible D match to TRBD2 (5 bases). CDR3 length: 12 amino acids. V was trimmed by 5 bases and J by 2 bases, leaving 7 bases between them. Per the germline V gene, CDR1 is SGHTA and CDR2 is FQGNSA. Written as DNA, the CDR3 is TGTGCCAGCAGCCGCGGGCCCTACGAGCAGTACTTC. This codes for CASSRGPYEQYF.

The genes are TRBV6-5 and TRBJ1-2; 7 bases match TRBD1. The CDR3 has 15 amino acids. Looked up from germline, CDR1 is MNHEY and CDR2 is SVGAGI. J lost 2 bases, V lost 2 bases, and 5 bases had no gene match. CDR3 region: CASSYEKGANYGYTF. In DNA form, the CDR3 reads TGTGCCAGCAGTTACGAGAAGGGGGCGAACTATGGCTACACCTTC.

The table lists this clone with a count of one. This rearrangement joins TRBV9 to TRBJ2-2; 7 bases line up with TRBD2. With 7 bases clipped from V and 0 bases from J, the junction kept 6 bases outside the gene matches. The CDR3 consists of 15 residues. CDR1 and CDR2 from the germline V gene are SGDLS and YYNGEE. The CDR3 nucleotides are TGTGCCAGCTCCGGGGGGACCCCGAACACCGGGGAGCTGTTTTTT. Translation: CASSGGTPNTGELFF.

This clone has a handful of counts. V usage is TRBV7-2 and J usage is TRBJ1-5; 7 nucleotides match TRBD1. The trim removed 5 bases at V and 4 bases at J, leaving 11 bases unmatched. Per the germline V gene, CDR1 is SGHTA and CDR2 is FQGNSA. The CDR3 extends over 16 amino acids. The CDR3 sequence: CASSASPGTVNQPQHF. CDR3 nucleotide sequence: TGTGCCAGCAGCGCATCACCCGGGACAGTGAATCAGCCCCAGCATTTT.

The sample holds one count of this clone. The chain joins TRBV4-1 to TRBJ2-7, with TRBD2 identical over 10 bases. From germline, CDR1 is MGHRA and CDR2 YSYEKL. The CDR3 consists of 15 residues. J gave up 6 bases and V 1 base, and 6 bases lay outside the gene matches. CDR3 bases: TGCGCCAGCAGCCAAGGACTAGCGGGCGTGGGCGAGCAGTACTTC. Translating it yields CASSQGLAGVGEQYF.

The chain employs TRBV29-1 and TRBJ2-7, with no clear D. Germline V lookup: CDR1 SQVTM, CDR2 ANQGSEA. V lost 2 bases, J lost 2 bases, and 10 bases lay in between. The CDR3 contains 13 residues. CDR3 DNA: TGCAGCGTTGAATCCGGCAGGCCCTACGAGCAGTACTTC. Its protein is CSVESGRPYEQYF.

The chain employs TRBV9 and TRBJ1-1, with D uncertain. Germline CDR1 and CDR2: SGDLS and YYNGEE. V shed 2 bases and J shed 3 bases, with 8 bases lying between them. CDR3 size: 13 residues. CDR3 residues: CASSVGVDTEAFF. The CDR3 DNA is TGTGCCAGCAGCGTCGGGGTGGACACTGAAGCTTTCTTT.

The genes are TRBV11-2 and TRBJ2-2; no clear D. The CDR3 spans 13 residues. Germline values: CDR1 SGHAT, CDR2 FQNNGV. The V and J ends lost 1 base and 3 bases respectively, with 3 bases between them. CDR3 in amino acids: CASSLVDTGELFF. The DNA of the CDR3 is TGTGCCAGCAGCTTAGTCGACACCGGGGAGCTGTTTTTT. Full variable domain (missing parts from reference TRBV11-2 and TRBJ2-2): EAGVAQSPRYKIIEKRQSVAFWCNPISGHATLYWYQQILGQGPKLLIQFQNNGVVDDSQLPKDRFSAERLKGVDSTLKIQPAKLEDSAVYLCASSLVDTGELFFGEGSRLTVL.

CDR3 region: CASSSVTSSTGELFF. For the CDR3, the DNA is TGTGCCAGCAGCTCGGTGACTAGCTCCACCGGGGAGCTGTTTTTT. This chain joins TRBV7-6 and TRBJ2-2; 7 nucleotides line up with TRBD2. The junction had 6 bases not matched to a gene; V was cut back by 4 bases and J by 4 bases. This CDR3 comprises 15 residues. CDR1 is SGHVS, CDR2 FNYEAQ, per germline. The full variable domain, completed using reference TRBV7-6 and TRBJ2-2, is GAGVSQSPRYKVTKRGQDVALRCDPISGHVSLYWYRQALGQGPEFLTYFNYEAQQDKSGLPNDRFSAERPEGSISTLTIQRTEQRDSAMYRCASSSVTSSTGELFFGEGSRLTVL.

This rearrangement joins TRBV6-1 to TRBJ1-1, with D perhaps matching TRBD1 (5 bases). The V gene lost 3 bases and the J gene lost 1 base, with 9 bases spanning the gap. In germline, CDR1 is MNHNS, CDR2 SASEGT. This CDR3 is 14 amino acids long. Here the CDR3 reads CASSEQGPNTEAFF. The CDR3 DNA sequence: TGTGCCAGCAGTGAGCAGGGCCCGAACACTGAAGCTTTCTTT.

The chain employs TRBV2 and TRBJ2-7; maybe TRBD2 (6 bases). The CDR3 sequence is 13 residues long. Germline V gene lookup returns CDR1 SNHLY and CDR2 FYNNEI. V lost 6 bases and J lost 7, with 16 bases in between. CDR3 residues: CASRDGPAGEQYF. The CDR3 DNA reads TGTGCCAGCAGGGACGGCCCGGCGGGGGAGCAGTACTTC.

The rearrangement joins TRBV27 to TRBJ2-7; 11 nucleotides line up with TRBD2. The CDR3 is made up of 16 amino acids. Germline trimming cut 0 bases from V and 1 base from J; bases unmatched to any gene: 2. Germline V gene lookup returns CDR1 MNHEY and CDR2 SMNVEV (reference sequence). CDR3 sequence (DNA): TGTGCCAGCAGTTTATCTCCTAGCGGGAGGTCCTACGAGCAGTACTTC. Translating it yields CASSLSPSGRSYEQYF.

The genes are TRBV4-1 and TRBJ2-3; 8 bases agree with TRBD2. The V segment lost 5 bases and the J segment 3 bases; nucleotides outside the gene matches: 7. The CDR3 covers 15 residues. Germline CDR1 reads MGHRA; CDR2 reads YSYEKL. The CDR3, as DNA: TGCGCCAGCAGCTTAGCGGGGAGGTTGACAGATACGCAGTATTTT. Encoded protein: CASSLAGRLTDTQYF.

V and J are TRBV6-4 and TRBJ2-7; a possible D gene is TRBD2 (5 bases). CDR1 and CDR2 from the germline V gene are MRHNA and SNTAGT. V gave up 0 bases and J gave up 4 bases, with 7 bases separating them. The CDR3 contains 13 residues. As DNA, the CDR3 is TGTGCCAGCAGTGACTCCCCGGGATACGAGCAGTACTTC. It codes for CASSDSPGYEQYF.

The CDR3, as DNA: TGTGCCAGTAGTACACCTCCCGGGACAGGGTATAATCAGCCCCAGCATTTT. Protein: CASSTPPGTGYNQPQHF. The rearrangement uses TRBV19 and TRBJ1-5; TRBD1 agrees at 9 bases. J gave up 4 bases and V 4 bases, and 11 bases lay outside the gene matches. This CDR3 spans 17 amino acids. Germline CDR1 reads LNHDA; CDR2 reads SQIVND (reference sequence).

The chain is built from TRBV27 and TRBJ2-3, with D possibly TRBD2 on 5 matching bases. V gave up 8 bases and J gave up 2 bases, with 11 bases separating them. Germline CDR1 and CDR2: MNHEY and SMNVEV (reference sequence). The CDR3 runs 13 residues. As DNA, the CDR3 is TGTGCCAGCCGAGGGCGGCTCACAGATACGCAGTATTTT. This sequence encodes CASRGRLTDTQYF.

The chain employs TRBV27 and TRBJ1-5; no definite D call. Trimming pared 4 bases from V and 4 bases from J, leaving 8 bases between. This CDR3 has 13 amino acids. Germline V CDR1 and CDR2: MNHEY, SMNVEV (reference sequence). CDR3: CASSWRENQPQHF. The CDR3 region has the DNA TGTGCCAGCAGTTGGAGGGAGAATCAGCCCCAGCATTTT.

The genes are TRBV19 and TRBJ2-7; D unclear. Germline V lookup: CDR1 LNHDA, CDR2 SQIVND (reference sequence). V lost 6 bases, J lost 3 bases, and 15 bases lay in between. CDR3 length: 14 residues. CDR3 coding DNA: TGTGCCAGTAGCCCTAGTCTCGGATTCTACGAGCAGTACTTC. It yields the protein CASSPSLGFYEQYF.

For the CDR3, the DNA is TGTGCCAGCAGCTTAACAGGGGGAGGCGAAAAACTGTTTTTT. It encodes CASSLTGGGEKLFF. V and J are TRBV7-2 and TRBJ1-4; 8 nucleotides agree with TRBD1. V trimming: 2 bases; J trimming: 8 bases; junction bases outside the gene matches: 4. Germline V gives CDR1 SGHTA, CDR2 FQGNSA. The CDR3 has 14 residues.

The sample holds a few counts of this clone. The V and J genes are TRBV6-5 and TRBJ1-1; the D is unclear. V dropped 2 bases and J dropped 4 bases, with 14 bases sitting between them. The CDR3 totals 15 residues. The germline V gene encodes CDR1 MNHEY and CDR2 SVGAGI. CDR3 DNA sequence: TGTGCCAGCAGTTACACGGGGTACGGCGGCACTGAAGCTTTCTTT. Translating it yields CASSYTGYGGTEAFF.

This clone was recorded only once. This chain links TRBV6-5 with TRBJ1-1; TRBD1 is a possible D gene (6 bases). The CDR3 is 14 residues long. Germline CDR1 MNHEY, CDR2 SVGAGI. V dropped 7 bases and J dropped 6 bases, with 18 bases sitting between them. The CDR3 sequence is CASTRGGQGAEAFF. The CDR3 coding sequence is TGTGCCAGCACACGGGGGGGGCAGGGAGCTGAAGCTTTCTTT.